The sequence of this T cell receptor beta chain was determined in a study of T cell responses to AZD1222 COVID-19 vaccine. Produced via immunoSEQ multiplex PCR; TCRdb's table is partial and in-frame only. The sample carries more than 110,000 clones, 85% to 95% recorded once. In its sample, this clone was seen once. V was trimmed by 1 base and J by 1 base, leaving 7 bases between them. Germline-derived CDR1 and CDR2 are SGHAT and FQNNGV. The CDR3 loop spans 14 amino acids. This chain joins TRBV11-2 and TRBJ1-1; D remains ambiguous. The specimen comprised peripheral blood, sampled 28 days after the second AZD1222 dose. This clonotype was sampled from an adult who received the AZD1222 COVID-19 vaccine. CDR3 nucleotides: TGTGCCAGCAGCTTAGGACCGACGAACACTGAAGCTTTCTTT. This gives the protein CASSLGPTNTEAFF.